Included here is one T cell receptor (beta chain) sequence, with context. The data originate from a study of blood T cell repertoires in COVID-19. Study at large: Acute and convalescent COVID-19 samples came from the United States, Italy and Spain. From T cells, B-cell-depleted T cells, or PBMCs came the material, which was cDNA or gDNA.

The germline V gene encodes CDR1 MRHNA and CDR2 SNTAGT. Trimming stripped 8 bases from V and 0 bases from J, with 11 bases between. CDR3 size: 14 residues. Only in-frame clones appear in the TCRdb table, and some are missing; sequencing was by immunoSEQ multiplex PCR. The data contain roughly 280,000 clones, around 87% of them seen just once; the ten biggest clones take up about 2%. This sequence joins TRBV6-4 and TRBJ1-3; D gene unclear. This TCR was recovered from a woman in her forties or fifties who had recovered from COVID-19. Material for sequencing was peripheral blood. The CDR3 loop is CASLGVCSGNTIYF. The CDR3 DNA sequence: TGTGCCAGCCTCGGGGTCTGCTCTGGAAACACCATATATTTT.